This TCR beta chain was captured in a study of T cell repertoires in cytomegalovirus infection. Study-wide context: From public TCR beta signatures came an indication of both CMV infection and matching HLA type.

This clonotype was observed at least ten times. Germline V lookup: CDR1 ENHRY, CDR2 SYGVKD. The CDR3 length is 12 residues. One entry per CDR3 protein results from TCRdb running MiXCR on the reads. Here the sample spans around 100,000 distinct CDR3 sequences, about 15% being singletons. The TCR originated in a human donor in good health (CMV status not recorded). Some clones in this sample may be carry-over from other donors' samples. Sequenced sample: PBMCs. This rearrangement joins TRBV10-3 to TRBJ2-3; D may be TRBD2 (6 bases). The CDR3 loop is CAIADSTDTQYF. The CDR3 DNA reads as TGTGCTATAGCGGACAGCACAGATACGCAGTATTTT.